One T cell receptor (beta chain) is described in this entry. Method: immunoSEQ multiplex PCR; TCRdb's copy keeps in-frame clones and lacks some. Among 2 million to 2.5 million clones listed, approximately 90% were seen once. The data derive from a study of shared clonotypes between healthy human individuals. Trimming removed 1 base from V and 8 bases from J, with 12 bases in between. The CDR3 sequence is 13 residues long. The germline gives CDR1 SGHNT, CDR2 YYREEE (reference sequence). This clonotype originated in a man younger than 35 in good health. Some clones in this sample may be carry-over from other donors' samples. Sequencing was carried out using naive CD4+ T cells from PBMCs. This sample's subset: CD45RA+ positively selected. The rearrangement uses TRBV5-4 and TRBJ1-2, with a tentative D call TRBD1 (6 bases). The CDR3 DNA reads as TGTGCCAGCAGCTTGAACAGGGTGAGGGGCTACACCTTC. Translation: CASSLNRVRGYTF.